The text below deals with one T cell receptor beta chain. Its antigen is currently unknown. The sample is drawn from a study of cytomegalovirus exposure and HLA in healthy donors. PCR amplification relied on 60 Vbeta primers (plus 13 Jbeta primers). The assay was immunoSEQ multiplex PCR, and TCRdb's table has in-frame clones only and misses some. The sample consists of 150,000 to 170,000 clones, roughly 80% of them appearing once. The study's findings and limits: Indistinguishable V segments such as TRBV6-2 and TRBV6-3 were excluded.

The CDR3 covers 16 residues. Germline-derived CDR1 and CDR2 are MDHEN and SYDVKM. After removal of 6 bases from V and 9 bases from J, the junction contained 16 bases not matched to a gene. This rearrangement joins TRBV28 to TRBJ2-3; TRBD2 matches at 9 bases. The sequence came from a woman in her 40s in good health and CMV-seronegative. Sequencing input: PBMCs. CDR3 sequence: CASSSFPRGGVLTQYF. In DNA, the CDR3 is TGTGCCAGCAGCTCCTTTCCGCGGGGGGGCGTTTTAACGCAGTATTTT.